A selection of T cell receptor beta chains follows, all from one sample in a study of blood T cell repertoires in COVID-19. This table comes from immunoSEQ multiplex PCR, and its TCRdb copy is limited to in-frame clones, with some not included. The data contain 95,000 to 100,000 clones, about four fifths of them singletons. The sequencing input was peripheral blood. Receptors were obtained from a woman older than 75 with active or convalescent COVID-19. The conserved cysteine and the conserved F or W are not part of the CDR3 here. Only part of the rows carry a size: once, few, many, or a class if the clone is expanded.

abundance | v_gene | CDR3aa
. | TRBV4-1 | ASSPTSGAAYEQY
. | TRBV30 | AWSRFPERSGYT
. | TRBV29-1 | SVELPGQGFYEQY
. | TRBV6-1 | ASKLDGEGEQY
. | TRBV19 | ASSSDRVSPLH
. | TRBV16 | ASSQSWTGNGYT
. | TRBV9 | ASSVGSADTEAF
. | TRBV7-2 | ASSKQSSGNTIY
. | TRBV27 | ASGLGQSSYNEQF
. | TRBV7-8 | ASSLTSPNYEQY
. | TRBV6-1 | ASSEGGSGGYTYRETQY
. | TRBV5-5 | ASLGLQNSPLH
. | TRBV5-1 | ASGPVWSDEQY
once | TRBV7-9 | ASSLGAHRTDTQY
. | TRBV28 | ASSTADSTYNEQF
. | TRBV6-5 | ASRGTGGRFYEQY
once | TRBV19 | ASSRAGTDVGYT
. | TRBV7-2 | ASSLDRQGGEQY
. | TRBV5-1 | ASSIGTSGKETQY
. | TRBV27 | ASSLGTGGTEAF
. | TRBV5-1 | ASSLGQDLYEQY
. | TRBV6-5 | ASSSSGTGGSYEQY
. | TRBV20-1 | SASELPGLAEYTDTQY
. | TRBV6-1 | ASSAPMAGVKDTQY
. | TRBV27 | ASSLLGGARAEQY
. | TRBV20-1 | SASGQATDTQY
. | TRBV5-1 | ASSTGLAGTYEQY
. | TRBV7-8 | ASSPGGTSGSYEQF
. | TRBV20-1 | SASYRGLTEAF
few | TRBV24-1 | ATSDPGGRGYNEQF
once | TRBV7-2 | ASSSRGRDEQF
. | TRBV10-3 | AISVGRATGGQPQH
few | TRBV2 | ASSAQGNEQY
once | TRBV19 | ASSRRVSGKGEGYNEQF
. | TRBV6-6 | ASSLTGGAYTEAF
few | TRBV9 | ASSVENRGNEKLF
. | TRBV19 | ASSMGGDYEQY
few | TRBV4-1 | ASSLLTVMNTEAF
. | TRBV18 | ASSPTKDSNYDYT
. | TRBV27 | ASQTLGGRFEKLF
. | TRBV5-1 | ASSSYRVRNTGELF
. | TRBV28 | ASSAPGLASGELF
few | TRBV7-2 | ASSLVAGGSNEQF
. | TRBV27 | ASSFLSPAGGGVPYGYT
. | TRBV21-1 | ASSKGGGTSGSLGIEQF
once | TRBV25-1 | ASSGTAAYNEQF
. | TRBV7-3 | ASSFLAGGFEAKNIQY
. | TRBV7-9 | ASSRDRDAEAF
. | TRBV15 | ATSARRQSNQPQH
. | TRBV18 | ASSPSRGAKGQPQH
. | TRBV2 | ASRETGLNQPQH
. | TRBV7-8 | ASSLEEVWDIQPQH
. | TRBV28 | ASRTQGLGGSQPQH
. | TRBV29-1 | SVTGQGVNQPQH
once | TRBV30 | AWSLETGRSNQPQH
. | TRBV5-1 | ASSLLASGNDEQF
. | TRBV29-1 | SAAGGPTEQY
. | TRBV20-1 | SASGTGRNYEQY
. | TRBV5-8 | ASSPAGTGSNTGELF